The entry below gives a single TCR beta chain sequence along with its context. Its cognate antigen is unknown. This could be a read error, since a much larger clone is one nucleotide away. The data belong to a study of breast tumors, draining lymph nodes, adjacent tissues. The germline gives CDR1 LGHNA, CDR2 YNFKEQ. The CDR3 is 17 amino acids. TCRdb called the multiplex PCR reads again in MiXCR, with one record for every CDR3 protein. The sample carries approximately 40,000 distinct CDR3 sequences, roughly 36% recorded once. Findings and limits, study-wide: Tumor and nontumor repertoires were significantly more similar in luminal-like than in basal-like breast cancer. Compared with lymph nodes, tumors were less diverse; compared with nontumor tissue, more.

The specimen sequenced was breast tumor tissue. The TCR sequence derives from a female donor with breast cancer. Some clones in this sample may be carry-over from other donors' samples. The chain uses TRBV4-2 and TRBJ1-2; D remains unclear. This CDR3 is CASSQDLRGVGNYGCTF. CDR3 in DNA: TGTGCCAGCAGCCAAGATTTACGGGGAGTGGGCAACTATGGCTGCACCTTC.